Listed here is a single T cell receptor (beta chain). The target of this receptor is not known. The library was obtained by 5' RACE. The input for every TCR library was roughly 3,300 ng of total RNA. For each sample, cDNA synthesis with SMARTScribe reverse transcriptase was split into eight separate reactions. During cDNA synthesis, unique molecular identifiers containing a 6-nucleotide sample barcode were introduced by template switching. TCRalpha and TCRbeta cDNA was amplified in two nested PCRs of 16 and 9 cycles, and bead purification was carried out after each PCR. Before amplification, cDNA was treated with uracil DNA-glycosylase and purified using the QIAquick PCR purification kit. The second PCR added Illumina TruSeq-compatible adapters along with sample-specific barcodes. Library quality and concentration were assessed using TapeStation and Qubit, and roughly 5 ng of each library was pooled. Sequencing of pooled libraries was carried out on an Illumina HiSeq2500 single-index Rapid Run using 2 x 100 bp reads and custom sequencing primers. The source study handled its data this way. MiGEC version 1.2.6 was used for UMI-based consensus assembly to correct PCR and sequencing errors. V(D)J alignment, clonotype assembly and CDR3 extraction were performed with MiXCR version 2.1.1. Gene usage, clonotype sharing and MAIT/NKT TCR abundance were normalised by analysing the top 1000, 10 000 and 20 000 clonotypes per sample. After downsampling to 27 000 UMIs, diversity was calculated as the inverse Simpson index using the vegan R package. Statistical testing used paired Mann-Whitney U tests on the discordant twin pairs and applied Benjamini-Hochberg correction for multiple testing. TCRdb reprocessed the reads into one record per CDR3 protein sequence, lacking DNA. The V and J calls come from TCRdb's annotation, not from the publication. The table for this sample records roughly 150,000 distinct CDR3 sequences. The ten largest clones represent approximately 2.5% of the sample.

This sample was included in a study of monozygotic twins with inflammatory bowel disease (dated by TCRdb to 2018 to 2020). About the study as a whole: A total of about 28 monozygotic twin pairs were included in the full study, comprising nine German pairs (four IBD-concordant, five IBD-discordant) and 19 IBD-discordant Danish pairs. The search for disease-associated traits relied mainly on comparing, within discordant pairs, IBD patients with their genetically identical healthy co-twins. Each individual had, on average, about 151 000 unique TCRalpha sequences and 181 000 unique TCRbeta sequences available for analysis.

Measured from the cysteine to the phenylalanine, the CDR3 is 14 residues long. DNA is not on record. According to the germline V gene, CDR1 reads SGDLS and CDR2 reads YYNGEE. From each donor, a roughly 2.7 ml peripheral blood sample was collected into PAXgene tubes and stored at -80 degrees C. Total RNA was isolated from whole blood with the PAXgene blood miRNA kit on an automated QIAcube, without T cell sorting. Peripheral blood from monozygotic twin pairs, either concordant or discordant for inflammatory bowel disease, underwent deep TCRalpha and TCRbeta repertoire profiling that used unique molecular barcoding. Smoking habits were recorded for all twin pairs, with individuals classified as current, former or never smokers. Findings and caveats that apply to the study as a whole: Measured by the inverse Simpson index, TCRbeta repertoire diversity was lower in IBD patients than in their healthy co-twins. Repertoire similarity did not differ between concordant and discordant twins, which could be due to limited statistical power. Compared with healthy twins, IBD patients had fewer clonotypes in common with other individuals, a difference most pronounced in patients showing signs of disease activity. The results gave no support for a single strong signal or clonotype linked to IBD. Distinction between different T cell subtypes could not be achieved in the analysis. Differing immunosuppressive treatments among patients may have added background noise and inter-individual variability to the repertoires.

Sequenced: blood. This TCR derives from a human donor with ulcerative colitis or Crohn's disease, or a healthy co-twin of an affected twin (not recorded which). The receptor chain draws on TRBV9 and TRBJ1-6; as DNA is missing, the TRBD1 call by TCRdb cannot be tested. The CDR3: CASSVGQVKSPLHF.